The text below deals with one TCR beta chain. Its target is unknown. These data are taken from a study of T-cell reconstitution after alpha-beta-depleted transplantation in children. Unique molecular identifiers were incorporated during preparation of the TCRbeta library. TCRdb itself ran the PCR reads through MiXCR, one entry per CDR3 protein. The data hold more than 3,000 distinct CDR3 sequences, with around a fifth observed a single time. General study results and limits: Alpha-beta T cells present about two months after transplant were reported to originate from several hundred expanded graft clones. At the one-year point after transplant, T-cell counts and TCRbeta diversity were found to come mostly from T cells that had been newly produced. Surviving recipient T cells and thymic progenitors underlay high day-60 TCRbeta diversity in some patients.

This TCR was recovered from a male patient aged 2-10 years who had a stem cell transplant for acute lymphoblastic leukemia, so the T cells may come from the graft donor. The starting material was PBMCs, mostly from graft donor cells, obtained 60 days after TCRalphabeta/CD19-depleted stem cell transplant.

This CDR3 is CASSRLAGVRSDTQYF. In DNA, the CDR3 is TGTGCCTCCTCCAGACTAGCGGGAGTGAGGTCAGATACGCAGTATTTT. The chain employs TRBV3-1 and TRBJ2-3; 12 positions agree with TRBD2. CDR3 size: 16 residues. Germline values: CDR1 LGHDT, CDR2 YNNKEL (reference sequence). J was trimmed by 4 bases and V by 11 bases; bases with no gene match: 13.